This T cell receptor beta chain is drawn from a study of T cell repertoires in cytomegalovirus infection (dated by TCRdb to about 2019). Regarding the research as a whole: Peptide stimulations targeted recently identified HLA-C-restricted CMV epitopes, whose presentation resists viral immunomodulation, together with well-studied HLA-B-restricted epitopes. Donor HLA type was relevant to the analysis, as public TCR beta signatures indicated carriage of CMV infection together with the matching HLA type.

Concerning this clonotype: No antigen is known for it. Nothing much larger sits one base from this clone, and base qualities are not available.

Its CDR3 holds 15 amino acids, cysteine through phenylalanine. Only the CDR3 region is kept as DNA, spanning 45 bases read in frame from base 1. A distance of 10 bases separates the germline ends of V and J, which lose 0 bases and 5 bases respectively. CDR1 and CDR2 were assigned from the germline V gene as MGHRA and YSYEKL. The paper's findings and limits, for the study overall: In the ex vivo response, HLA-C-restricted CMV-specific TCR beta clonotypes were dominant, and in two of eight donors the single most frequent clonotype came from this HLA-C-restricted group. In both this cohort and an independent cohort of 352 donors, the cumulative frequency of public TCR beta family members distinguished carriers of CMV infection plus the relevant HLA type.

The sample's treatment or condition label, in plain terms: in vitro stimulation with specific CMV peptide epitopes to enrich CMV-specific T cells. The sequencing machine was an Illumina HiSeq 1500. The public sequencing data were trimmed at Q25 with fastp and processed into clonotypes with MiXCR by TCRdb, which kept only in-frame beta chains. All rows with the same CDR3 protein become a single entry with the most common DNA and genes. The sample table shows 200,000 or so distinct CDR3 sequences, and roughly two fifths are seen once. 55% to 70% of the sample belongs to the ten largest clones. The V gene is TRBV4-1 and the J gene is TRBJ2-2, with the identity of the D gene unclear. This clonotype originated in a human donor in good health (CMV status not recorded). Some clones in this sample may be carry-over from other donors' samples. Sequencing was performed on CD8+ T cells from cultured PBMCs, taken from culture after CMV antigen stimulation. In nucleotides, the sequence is TGCGCCAGCAGCCAAGACCTGCAGTTTACCGGGGAGCTGTTTTTT. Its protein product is CASSQDLQFTGELFF.